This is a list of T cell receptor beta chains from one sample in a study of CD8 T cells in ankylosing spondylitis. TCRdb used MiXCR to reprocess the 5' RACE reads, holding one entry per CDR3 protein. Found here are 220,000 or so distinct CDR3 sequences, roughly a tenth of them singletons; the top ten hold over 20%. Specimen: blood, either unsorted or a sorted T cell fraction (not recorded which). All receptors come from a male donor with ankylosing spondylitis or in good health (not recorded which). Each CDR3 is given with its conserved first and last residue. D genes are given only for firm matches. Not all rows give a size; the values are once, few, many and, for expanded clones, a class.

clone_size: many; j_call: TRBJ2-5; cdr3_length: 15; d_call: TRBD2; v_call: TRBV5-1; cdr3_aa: CASSSGLAGGETQYF; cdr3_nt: TGCGCCAGCAGCTCCGGACTAGCGGGGGGAGAGACCCAGTACTTC
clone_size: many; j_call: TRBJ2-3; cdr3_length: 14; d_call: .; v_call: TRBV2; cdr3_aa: CASIGGQRVDTQYF; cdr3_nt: TGTGCCAGCATAGGAGGACAGCGAGTAGATACGCAGTATTTT
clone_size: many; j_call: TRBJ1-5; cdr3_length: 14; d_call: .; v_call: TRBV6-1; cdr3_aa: CASRANGGGQPQHF; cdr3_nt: TGTGCCAGCAGGGCAAATGGGGGAGGTCAGCCCCAGCATTTT
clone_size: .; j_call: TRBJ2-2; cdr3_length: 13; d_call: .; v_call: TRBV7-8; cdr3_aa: CASSLQKGGELFF; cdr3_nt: TGTGCCAGCAGCTTGCAAAAAGGGGGGGAGCTGTTTTTT
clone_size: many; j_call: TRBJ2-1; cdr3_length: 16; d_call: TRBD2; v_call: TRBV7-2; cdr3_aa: CASSPSGGFSYNEQFF; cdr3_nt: TGTGCCAGCAGCCCTAGCGGGGGCTTCTCCTACAATGAGCAGTTCTTC
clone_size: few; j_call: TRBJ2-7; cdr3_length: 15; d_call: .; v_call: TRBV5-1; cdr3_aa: CASSPLGASTYEQYF; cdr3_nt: TGCGCCAGCAGCCCTCTCGGCGCTAGTACCTACGAGCAGTACTTC
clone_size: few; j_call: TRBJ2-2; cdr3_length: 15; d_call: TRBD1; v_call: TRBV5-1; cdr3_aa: CASSAGTVNTGELFF; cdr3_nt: TGCGCCAGCAGCGCCGGGACAGTGAACACCGGGGAGCTGTTTTTT
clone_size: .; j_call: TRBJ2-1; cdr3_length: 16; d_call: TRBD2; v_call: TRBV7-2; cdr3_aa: CASSLGVSGVYNEQFF; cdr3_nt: TGTGCCAGCAGCTTAGGGGTTAGCGGGGTGTACAATGAGCAGTTCTTC
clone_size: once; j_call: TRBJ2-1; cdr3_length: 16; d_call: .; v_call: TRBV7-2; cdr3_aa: CASSLESSLPGNEQFF; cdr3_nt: TGTGCCAGCAGCTTAGAAAGCTCGCTACCGGGGAATGAGCAGTTCTTC
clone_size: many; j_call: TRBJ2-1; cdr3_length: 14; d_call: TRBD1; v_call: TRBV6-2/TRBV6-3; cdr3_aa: CASSYGGQYNEQFF; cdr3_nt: TGTGCCAGCAGTTACGGGGGACAGTACAATGAGCAGTTCTTC
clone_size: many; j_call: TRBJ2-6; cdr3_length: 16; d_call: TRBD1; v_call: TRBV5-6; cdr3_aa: CASSRDRVPGANVLTF; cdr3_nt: TGTGCCAGCAGCAGAGACAGGGTTCCTGGGGCCAACGTCCTGACTTTC
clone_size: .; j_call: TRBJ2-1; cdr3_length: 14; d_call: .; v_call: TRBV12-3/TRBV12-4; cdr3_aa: CASRFQDLVDEQFF; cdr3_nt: TGTGCCAGCAGGTTCCAGGACCTCGTTGATGAGCAGTTCTTC
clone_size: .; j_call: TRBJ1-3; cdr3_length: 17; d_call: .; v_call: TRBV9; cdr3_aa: CASSAGTMHRAGNTIYF; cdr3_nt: TGTGCCAGCAGCGCAGGGACCATGCACAGGGCTGGAAACACCATATATTTT
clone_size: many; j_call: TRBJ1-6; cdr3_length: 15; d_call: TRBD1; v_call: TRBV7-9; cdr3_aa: CASSPRQGGESPLHF; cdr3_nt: TGTGCCAGCAGCCCCCGACAGGGAGGCGAGTCACCCCTCCACTTT
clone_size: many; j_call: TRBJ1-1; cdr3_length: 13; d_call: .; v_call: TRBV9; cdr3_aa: CASSPQPSTEAFF; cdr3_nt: TGTGCCAGCAGCCCCCAACCCAGCACTGAAGCTTTCTTT
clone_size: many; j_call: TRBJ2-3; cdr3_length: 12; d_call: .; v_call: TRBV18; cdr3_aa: CASSPGTDTQYF; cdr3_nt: TGTGCCAGCAGTCCGGGGACAGATACGCAGTATTTT
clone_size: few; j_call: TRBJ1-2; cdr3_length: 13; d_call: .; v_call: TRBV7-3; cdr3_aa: CASSEGQREGYTF; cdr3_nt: TGTGCCAGCAGCGAAGGGCAGAGGGAAGGCTACACCTTC
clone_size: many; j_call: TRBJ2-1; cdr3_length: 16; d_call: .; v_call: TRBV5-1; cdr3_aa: CASSSEPVAGTDEQFF; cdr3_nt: TGCGCCAGCAGCTCGGAGCCGGTGGCGGGGACCGATGAGCAGTTCTTC
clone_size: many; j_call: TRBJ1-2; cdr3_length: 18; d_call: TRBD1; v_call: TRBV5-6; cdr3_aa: CASSLEKGTGGFHYGYTF; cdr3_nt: TGTGCCAGCAGCTTGGAAAAGGGGACAGGGGGCTTTCACTATGGCTACACCTTC
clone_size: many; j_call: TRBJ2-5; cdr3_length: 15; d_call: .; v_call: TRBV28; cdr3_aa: CASSLLGGEEETQYF; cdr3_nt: TGTGCCAGCAGTTTACTTGGCGGAGAAGAAGAGACCCAGTACTTC
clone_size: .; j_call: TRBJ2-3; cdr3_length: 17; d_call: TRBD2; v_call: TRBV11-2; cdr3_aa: CASTSRASGGRTDTQYF; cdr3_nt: TGTGCCAGCACCTCACGTGCTAGCGGGGGGCGCACAGATACGCAGTATTTT
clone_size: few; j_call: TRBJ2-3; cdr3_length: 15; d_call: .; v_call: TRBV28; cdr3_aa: CASTMGGGGSDTQYF; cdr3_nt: TGTGCCAGCACCATGGGGGGCGGCGGGTCAGATACGCAGTATTTT
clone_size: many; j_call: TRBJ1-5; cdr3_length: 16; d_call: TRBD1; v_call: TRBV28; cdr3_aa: CASSTPVGQSNQPQHF; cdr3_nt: TGTGCCAGCAGCACCCCGGTGGGACAGAGCAATCAGCCCCAGCATTTT
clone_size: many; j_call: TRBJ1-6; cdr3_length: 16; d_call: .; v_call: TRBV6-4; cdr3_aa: CASSDERSSYNSPLHF; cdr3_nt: TGTGCCAGCAGTGACGAAAGGAGCTCCTATAATTCACCCCTCCACTTT
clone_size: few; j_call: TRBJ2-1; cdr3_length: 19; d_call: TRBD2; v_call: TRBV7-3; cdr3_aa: CASSLVGLAGGISYNEQFF; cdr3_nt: TGTGCCAGCAGCTTAGTCGGGCTAGCGGGGGGGATCTCCTACAATGAGCAGTTCTTC
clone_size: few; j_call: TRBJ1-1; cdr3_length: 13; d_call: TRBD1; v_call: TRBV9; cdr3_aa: CASGGQMNTEAFF; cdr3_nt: TGTGCCAGCGGGGGACAGATGAACACTGAAGCTTTCTTT
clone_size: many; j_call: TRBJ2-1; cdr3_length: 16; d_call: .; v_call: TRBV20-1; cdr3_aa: CSALKAGQSSYNEQFF; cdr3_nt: TGCAGTGCCCTAAAGGCGGGCCAGAGCTCCTACAATGAGCAGTTCTTC
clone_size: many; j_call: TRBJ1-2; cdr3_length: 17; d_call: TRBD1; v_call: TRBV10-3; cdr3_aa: CAISESTTGQGNYGYTF; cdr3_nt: TGTGCCATCAGTGAGTCGACCACGGGACAGGGAAACTATGGCTACACCTTC
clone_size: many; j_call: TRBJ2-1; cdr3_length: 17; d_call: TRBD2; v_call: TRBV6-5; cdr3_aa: CASSYFTTSGGSNEQFF; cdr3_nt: TGTGCCAGCAGTTACTTTACCACTAGCGGGGGGAGCAATGAGCAGTTCTTC
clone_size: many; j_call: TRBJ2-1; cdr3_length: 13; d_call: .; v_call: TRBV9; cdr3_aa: CASSVESYNEQFF; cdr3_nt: TGTGCCAGCAGCGTAGAGAGCTACAATGAGCAGTTCTTC
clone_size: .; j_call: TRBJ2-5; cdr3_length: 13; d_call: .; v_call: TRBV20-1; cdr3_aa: CSARASALETQYF; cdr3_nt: TGCAGTGCTAGAGCGTCCGCGCTAGAGACCCAGTACTTC
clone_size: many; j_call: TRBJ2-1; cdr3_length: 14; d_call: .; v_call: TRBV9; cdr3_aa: CASSTADRYNEQFF; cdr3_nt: TGTGCCAGCAGCACAGCGGACAGATACAATGAGCAGTTCTTC
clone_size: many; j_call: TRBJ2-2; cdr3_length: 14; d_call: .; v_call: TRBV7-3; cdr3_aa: CASSQLTNTGELFF; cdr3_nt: TGTGCCAGCAGTCAACTTACGAACACCGGGGAGCTGTTTTTT
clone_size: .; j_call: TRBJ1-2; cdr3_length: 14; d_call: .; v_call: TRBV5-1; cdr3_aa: CASSLAEGCYGYTF; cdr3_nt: TGCGCCAGCAGCTTGGCGGAGGGGTGCTATGGCTACACCTTC
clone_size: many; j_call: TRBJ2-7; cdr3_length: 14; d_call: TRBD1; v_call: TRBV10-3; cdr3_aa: CAISGGTGNYEQYF; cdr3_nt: TGTGCCATCAGTGGGGGGACAGGTAACTACGAGCAGTACTTC
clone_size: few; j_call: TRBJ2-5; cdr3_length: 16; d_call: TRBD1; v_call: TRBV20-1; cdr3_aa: CSASPGWGTGQETQYF; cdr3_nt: TGCAGTGCTAGTCCGGGGTGGGGGACAGGGCAAGAGACCCAGTACTTC
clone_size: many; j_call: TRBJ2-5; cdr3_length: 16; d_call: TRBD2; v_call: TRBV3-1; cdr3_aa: CASSQGLAGGQQTQYF; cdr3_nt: TGTGCCAGCAGCCAAGGACTAGCGGGGGGGCAACAGACCCAGTACTTC
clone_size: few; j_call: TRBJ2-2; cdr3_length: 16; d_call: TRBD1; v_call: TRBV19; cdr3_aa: CASSRSGTGGTGELFF; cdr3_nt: TGTGCCAGTAGTAGGTCCGGGACAGGGGGCACCGGGGAGCTGTTTTTT
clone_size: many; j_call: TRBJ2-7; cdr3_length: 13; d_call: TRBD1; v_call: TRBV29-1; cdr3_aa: CSVEMDRGWEQYF; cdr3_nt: TGCAGCGTTGAAATGGACAGGGGCTGGGAGCAGTACTTC
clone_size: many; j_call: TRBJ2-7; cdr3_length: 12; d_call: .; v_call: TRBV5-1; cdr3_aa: CASSLDRDEQYF; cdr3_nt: TGCGCCAGCAGCTTGGACAGGGACGAGCAGTACTTC
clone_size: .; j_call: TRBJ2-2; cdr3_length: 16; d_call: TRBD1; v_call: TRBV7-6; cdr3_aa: CASSLGQGSNTGELFF; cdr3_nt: TGTGCCAGCAGCTTAGGACAGGGATCGAACACCGGGGAGCTGTTTTTT
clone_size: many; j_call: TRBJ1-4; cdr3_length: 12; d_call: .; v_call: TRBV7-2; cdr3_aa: CASSLNYEKLFF; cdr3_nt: TGTGCCAGCAGCTTAAATTATGAAAAACTGTTTTTT
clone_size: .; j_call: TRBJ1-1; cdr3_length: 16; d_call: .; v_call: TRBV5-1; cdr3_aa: CASSSKTGRGNTEAFF; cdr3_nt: TGCGCCAGCAGCTCGAAGACTGGCAGAGGAAACACTGAAGCTTTCTTT
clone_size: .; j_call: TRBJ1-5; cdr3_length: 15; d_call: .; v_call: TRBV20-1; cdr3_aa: CSARDWGKSNQPQHF; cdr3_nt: TGCAGTGCTAGGGACTGGGGTAAGAGCAATCAGCCCCAGCATTTT
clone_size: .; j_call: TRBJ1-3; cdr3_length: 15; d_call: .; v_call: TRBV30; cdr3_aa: CAWSAPGAGRNTIYF; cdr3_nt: TGTGCCTGGAGTGCCCCAGGGGCGGGTCGAAACACCATATATTTT